The present T cell receptor (beta chain) was sequenced within a study of shared clonotypes between healthy human individuals. This clone showed up just once. Antigen: not known. The protocol was immunoSEQ multiplex PCR, while the TCRdb copy is restricted to in-frame clones and leaves out a portion. The data show roughly 1,500,000 clones, 98% seen once. Germline CDR1 and CDR2: MNHEY and SVGAGI. V lost 5 bases and J lost 2, with 6 bases in between. CDR3 length equals 12 residues. Study results and limitations: Donors were few, which limited the genetic and exposure-history diversity represented.

Specimen: naive CD4+ T cells sorted from blood. Subset meaning: CD45RA+ positively selected. The gene calls are TRBV6-5 and TRBJ1-2, with D perhaps TRBD1 (5 bases). The clonotype originates from a man aged 30 to 45 in good health. CDR3 region: CASSRQNYGYTF. Written as DNA, the CDR3 is TGTGCCAGCAGTAGACAGAACTATGGCTACACCTTC.